The next 13 T cell receptor beta chains were all read from a single sample in a study of cytomegalovirus exposure and HLA in healthy donors. PCR employed 60 Vbeta and 13 Jbeta primers. The protocol was immunoSEQ multiplex PCR, while the TCRdb copy is restricted to in-frame clones and leaves out a portion. The table records some 220,000 clones, 82% of them present only once. Sequences were obtained from PBMCs. The source of these receptors is a woman aged 40 to 50 in good health and CMV-seronegative.

On this clone: Other DNA sequences in this sample translate to the same CDR3. The chain couples TRBV25-1 to TRBJ1-1, with 8 nucleotides matching TRBD1. The CDR3 covers 13 residues. Germline CDR1 MGHDK, CDR2 SYGVNS. Unmatched junction bases numbered 3, after V lost 4 bases and J lost 5 bases. CDR3 protein: CASSATGGTEAFF. Written as DNA, the CDR3 is TGTGCCAGCAGTGCCACAGGGGGTACTGAAGCTTTCTTT.

The chain joins TRBV7-2 to TRBJ1-2, with D possibly matching TRBD1 (6 bases). The V gene's germline CDR1 is SGHTA and CDR2 FQGNSA. V lost 5 bases and J lost 3, with 13 bases in between. CDR3 length: 14 amino acids. The CDR3 DNA reads as TGTGCCAGCAGCAGACCAGGGGTGGACTATGGCTACACCTTC. This translates into CASSRPGVDYGYTF.

The V and J genes are TRBV5-4 and TRBJ2-5, with D perhaps matching TRBD1 (6 bases). Germline lookup yields CDR1 SGHNT and CDR2 YYREEE (reference sequence). This CDR3 is 13 amino acids long. V shed 2 bases and J shed 2 bases, with 7 bases lying between them. CDR3 sequence (DNA): TGTGCCAGCAGCTTTACAGGGCAAGAGACCCAGTACTTC. It translates to CASSFTGQETQYF.

The J gene is TRBJ2-6, the V gene TRBV5-1; the D is unclear. V was shortened by 2 bases and J by 4 bases, with 16 bases between the two germline ends. Germline loops: CDR1 SGHRS, CDR2 YFSETQ. This CDR3 spans 17 amino acids. This CDR3 is CASSFGLGANGANVLTF. In nucleotides, the CDR3 is TGCGCCAGCAGCTTTGGCCTAGGAGCTAACGGGGCCAACGTCCTGACTTTC.

To note about this clone: The sample contains more than one DNA sequence encoding this CDR3. The V gene is TRBV30, the J gene TRBJ1-3; D is uncertain. The CDR3 has 13 amino acids. The V gene's germline CDR1 is GTSNPN and CDR2 SVGIG (reference sequence). Trimming left V 0 bases short and J 1 base short, with 4 bases between. CDR3 in DNA: TGTGCCTGGAGTGTATCGTCTGGAAACACCATATATTTT. Protein product: CAWSVSSGNTIYF.

The genes are TRBV7-9 and TRBJ2-7; a possible D gene is TRBD2 (5 bases). CDR3 size: 14 residues. The ends were cut back, 3 bases at V and 4 bases at J, with 13 bases in the middle. CDR1 and CDR2 (germline): SEHNR, FQNEAQ (reference sequence). The CDR3 protein is CASSFANTGYEQYF. The CDR3 coding sequence is TGTGCCAGCAGCTTTGCCAATACGGGGTACGAGCAGTACTTC.

This rearrangement joins TRBV18 to TRBJ2-3; tentative D call: TRBD2 (5 bases). The CDR3 extends over 14 amino acids. Germline V gives CDR1 KGHSH, CDR2 LQKENI. Trimming left V 4 bases short and J 4 bases short, with 12 bases between. The CDR3 loop reads CASSQRANSDTQYF. In DNA, the CDR3 is TGTGCCAGCTCACAGAGGGCTAATTCAGATACGCAGTATTTT.

The gene calls are TRBV7-3 and TRBJ2-7; possible D gene TRBD1, 6 bases. Germline lookup yields CDR1 SGHTA and CDR2 FQGTGA. This CDR3 spans 15 amino acids. V lost 2 bases, J lost 5 bases, and 16 bases lay in between. CDR3 amino acids: CASSLFLAGTHEQYF. For the CDR3, the DNA is TGTGCCAGCAGCTTATTTCTTGCAGGGACACACGAGCAGTACTTC.

The chain recombines TRBV29-1 with TRBJ2-2; no firm D call. Trimming removed 5 bases at V and 3 bases at J, with 7 bases between. This CDR3 has 12 residues. The V gene's germline CDR1 is SQVTM and CDR2 ANQGSEA. The CDR3 bases are TGCAGCGTTAGCTCATACACCGGGGAGCTGTTTTTT. The encoded protein is CSVSSYTGELFF.

This CDR3 is CASRGAGTNSPLHF. For the CDR3, the DNA is TGTGCCAGCAGGGGGGCAGGGACTAATTCACCCCTCCACTTT. This rearrangement joins TRBV28 to TRBJ1-6; maybe TRBD1 (6 bases). The CDR3 totals 14 residues. Germline CDR1 MDHEN, CDR2 SYDVKM. Trimming shortened V by 6 bases and J by 6 bases, and 12 bases separated the two germline ends.

The genes are TRBV9 and TRBJ2-1; D gene unclear. This CDR3 has 17 residues. In germline, CDR1 is SGDLS, CDR2 YYNGEE. Trimming pared 0 bases from V and 0 bases from J, leaving 13 bases between. For the CDR3, the DNA is TGTGCCAGCAGCGTAGGAACGACTGCCAGCTCCTACAATGAGCAGTTCTTC. The encoded protein is CASSVGTTASSYNEQFF.

The J gene is TRBJ2-5, the V gene TRBV5-5, with D tentatively TRBD1 (5 bases). Germline V gives CDR1 SGHKS, CDR2 YYEKEE (reference sequence). Trimming took 4 bases from V and 3 from J, leaving 13 bases between them. This CDR3 comprises 14 residues. CDR3 bases: TGTGCCAGCAGCCTCGACAGCTGGGAAGAGACCCAGTACTTC. Protein sequence: CASSLDSWEETQYF.

This clone was seen a few times. The J gene is TRBJ1-1, the V gene TRBV2; possible D gene TRBD1, 6 bases. The CDR3 has 14 residues. The germline V gene has CDR1 SNHLY and CDR2 FYNNEI. With 6 bases removed from V and 5 bases from J, the gap between germline ends came to 16 bases. Here the CDR3 DNA reads TGTGCCAGCAGCGGGATAACCAGGGGAACTGAAGCTTTCTTT. Protein: CASSGITRGTEAFF.